The TCR beta chain under discussion was sequenced for a study of siplizumab effects on memory and regulatory T cells. Study findings and constraints: Whether proliferating Tregs in siplizumab cultures suppress was not functionally confirmed. The alloresponse seemed to draw substantially on naive T cells, which appeared more diverse than memory cells.

Concerning this clone itself: What it recognizes is unknown.

Sequencing was performed with immunoSEQ multiplex PCR; in TCRdb, only in-frame clones are kept and a portion is missing. The sample has around 110,000 clones; roughly 94% are singletons. The V gene lost 6 bases and the J gene lost 4 bases, with 15 bases spanning the gap. Germline-derived CDR1 and CDR2 are MNHEY and SVGAGI. The CDR3 has 15 amino acids. The sample taken for sequencing was non-Treg CD4+ T cells sorted from blood. This chain connects TRBV6-5 to TRBJ2-2; D not resolved. This receptor was taken from a human donor in good health. The CDR3: CASSTDTGPTGELFF. CDR3 coding DNA: TGTGCCAGCAGCACAGACACCGGACCCACCGGGGAGCTGTTTTTT.